This TCR beta chain came from a study of shared clonotypes between healthy human individuals. Trimming took off 3 bases at V and 10 bases at J, with 13 bases between the two ends. CDR3 length equals 13 residues. Germline V gene lookup returns CDR1 WNHNN and CDR2 SYGVQD (reference sequence). TCRdb's copy holds only in-frame clones and misses some; the assay was immunoSEQ multiplex PCR. The data contain 2 million to 2.5 million clones, 90% to 97% of them singletons. Sequenced input: naive CD4+ T cells sorted from blood. Subset meaning: CD45RA+ positively selected. The receptor was derived from a man between 18 and 35 years old in good health. This chain links TRBV10-1 with TRBJ2-4, with D hard to call. CDR3 DNA: TGCGCCAGCAGTGATGGGCAGTTGGATATTCAGTACTTC. This codes for CASSDGQLDIQYF.